This paragraph covers one T cell receptor (beta chain) sequence. What it binds is not known. The source of the sample is a study of naive and memory T cell subsets. Study results and caveats: In naive cells, over 85% of TCR sequences were seen only once.

Two oligonucleotides, mixed equimolar, formed the beta constant-region primer covering TRBC1 and TRBC2. Four rounds of PCR amplified the ligated cDNA using nested alpha and beta constant-region primers plus SP2. TCRdb reprocessed the UMI-ligation and nested PCR reads via MiXCR and lists one record per CDR3 protein. Of 120,000 to 150,000 distinct CDR3 sequences listed, more than 15% are singletons. The sequencing sample was made of naive CD4+ T cells from blood. The TCR sequence derives from a human donor in good health.

The CDR3 DNA reads as TGTGCCAGCAGTTCCCAACCATGGTTGCGCGCGAACACCGGGGAGCTGTTTTTT. This translates into CASSSQPWLRANTGELFF. The chain combines TRBV6-2 or TRBV6-3 with TRBJ2-2; D ambiguous. From germline, CDR1 is MNHEY and CDR2 SVGEGT. Trimming removed 4 bases from V and 0 bases from J, with 18 bases in between. This CDR3 has 18 amino acids.